These 13 T cell receptor beta chains were all obtained from the same sample, sequenced in a study of spatial heterogeneity in lung cancer. Sample time point: sample taken at primary tumor resection. MiXCR, run by TCRdb on the 5' RACE reads, gives a single entry per CDR3 protein. The table has over 50,000 distinct CDR3 sequences, about 6.6% seen once. Specimen: PBMCs, collected at surgery. The receptors here all came from a female donor with early-stage non-small cell lung cancer.

This clonotype occurred a few times. The chain uses TRBV7-9 and TRBJ1-2, with TRBD1 matching over 7 bases. The germline V gene has CDR1 SEHNR and CDR2 FQNEAQ (reference sequence). The CDR3 has 13 residues. J lost 6 bases, V lost 1 base, and 2 bases had no gene match. The CDR3 reads CASSLGGGNGYTF. DNA for the CDR3: TGTGCCAGCAGCTTAGGAGGGGGCAATGGCTACACCTTC. The whole variable domain, filled in from reference TRBV7-9 and TRBJ1-2, reads DTGVSQNPRHKITKRGQNVTFRCDPISEHNRLYWYRQTLGQGPEFLTYFQNEAQLEKSRLLSDRFSAERPKGSFSTLEIQRTEQGDSAMYLCASSLGGGNGYTFGSGTRLTVV.

This clonotype was counted a few times. This chain links TRBV7-3 with TRBJ2-3, with D unresolved. Germline V gene lookup returns CDR1 SGHTA and CDR2 FQGTGA. V lost 5 bases, J lost 6 bases, and 6 bases lay in between. This CDR3 is 11 amino acids long. CDR3 nucleotide sequence: TGTGCCAGCAGCCACGGGGATACGCAGTATTTT. Residues: CASSHGDTQYF. Full variable domain (rest looked up from reference TRBV7-3 and TRBJ2-3): GAGVSQTPSNKVTEKGKYVELRCDPISGHTALYWYRQSLGQGPEFLIYFQGTGAADDSGLPNDRFFAVRPEGSVSTLKIQRTERGDSAVYLCASSHGDTQYFGPGTRLTVL.

This clonotype has at least ten counts. V gene TRBV7-9 combines with J gene TRBJ2-1, with 12 positions matching TRBD2. The CDR3 extends over 19 amino acids. Germline assignment: CDR1 SEHNR and CDR2 FQNEAQ (reference sequence). The V segment lost 2 bases and the J segment 7 bases; nucleotides outside the gene matches: 15. CDR3 loop: CASSLLPNLAGGGHNEQFF. The CDR3 nucleotides read TGTGCCAGCAGCTTATTACCCAACCTAGCGGGAGGGGGACATAATGAGCAGTTCTTC.

The rearrangement joins TRBV4-1 to TRBJ2-5; D remains unclear. The CDR3 runs to 13 residues. In germline, CDR1 is MGHRA, CDR2 YSYEKL. The V gene lost 1 base and the J gene lost 5 bases, with 8 bases spanning the gap. The CDR3 nucleotides read TGCGCCAGCAGCCAAGCCAGACCTGAGACCCAGTACTTC. It codes for CASSQARPETQYF.

This clonotype was found a few times. The J gene is TRBJ2-2, the V gene TRBV10-3; D may be TRBD1 (6 bases). Trimming cost V 1 base and J 0 bases, with 12 bases left between them. CDR1 and CDR2 from the germline V gene are ENHRY and SYGVKD. There are 17 residues in the CDR3. The CDR3 loop reads CAISEYGQIANTGELFF. The CDR3 nucleotides read TGTGCCATCAGTGAGTACGGACAGATAGCGAACACCGGGGAGCTGTTTTTT.

Many counts were recorded for this clonotype. The chain couples TRBV27 to TRBJ2-2; TRBD2 agrees at 12 bases. The CDR3 totals 18 residues. With 2 bases clipped from V and 4 bases from J, the junction kept 8 bases outside the gene matches. Per the germline V gene, CDR1 is MNHEY and CDR2 is SMNVEV (reference sequence). The chain's CDR3 is CASSLRLAGGRGTGELFF. CDR3 DNA: TGTGCCAGCAGTTTAAGGCTAGCGGGGGGGCGTGGCACCGGGGAGCTGTTTTTT.

This clonotype occurred a few times. The V gene is TRBV14, the J gene TRBJ1-4; D call uncertain. Looked up from germline, CDR1 is SGHDN and CDR2 is FVKESK. This CDR3 is built from 14 residues. Trimming shortened V by 0 bases and J by 15 bases, and 17 bases separated the two germline ends. CDR3 in DNA: TGTGCCAGCAGCCAAGATCACATTCCCCGTGGGTTGTTTTTT. This gives the protein CASSQDHIPRGLFF.

This clonotype has just a few counts. This chain links TRBV12-3 or TRBV12-4 with TRBJ1-4; D call uncertain. The CDR3 sequence is 16 residues long. Trimming pared 1 base from V and 2 bases from J, leaving 11 bases between. The chain's CDR3 is CASSLGSGLTNEKLFF. CDR3 DNA: TGTGCCAGCAGTTTAGGATCTGGACTCACTAATGAAAAACTGTTTTTT.

This clonotype has ten or more counts. The chain uses TRBV12-3 or TRBV12-4 and TRBJ1-6; 7 nucleotides agree with TRBD1. Germline trimming cut 6 bases from V and 10 bases from J; bases unmatched to any gene: 12. CDR3 length equals 15 residues. The CDR3 protein is CASRLTDREHSPLHF. CDR3 DNA sequence: TGTGCCAGCAGATTGACCGACAGGGAACACTCACCCCTCCACTTT.

This clonotype was seen a handful of times. The CDR3 sequence is CASSQTSGKQETQYF. The CDR3 DNA sequence: TGTGCCAGCAGCCAGACTAGCGGGAAACAAGAGACCCAGTACTTC. The chain couples TRBV7-3 to TRBJ2-5, with 11 bases lining up with TRBD2. This CDR3 has 15 residues. The V segment lost 5 bases and the J segment 2 bases; nucleotides outside the gene matches: 4. From germline, CDR1 is SGHTA and CDR2 FQGTGA.

This rearrangement joins TRBV6-2 or TRBV6-3 to TRBJ2-1; a possible D gene is TRBD2 (6 bases). This CDR3 is 13 amino acids long. Trimming left V 8 bases short and J 3 bases short, with 11 bases between. Looked up from germline, CDR1 is MNHEY and CDR2 is SVGEGT. The CDR3 loop reads CASSGTDYNEQFF. The CDR3 nucleotides read TGTGCCAGCTCCGGGACTGACTACAATGAGCAGTTCTTC.

The rearrangement uses TRBV7-9 and TRBJ1-5; no clear D gene. Germline V gives CDR1 SEHNR, CDR2 FQNEAQ (reference sequence). The CDR3 length is 13 residues. Trimming removed 4 bases from V and 5 bases from J, with 9 bases in between. The CDR3 coding sequence is TGTGCCAGCAGCTCCGACACATATCAGCCCCAGCATTTT. Translated: CASSSDTYQPQHF.

This clonotype appeared many times. The chain is built from TRBV7-3 and TRBJ1-1; the D gene is possibly TRBD1 (6 bases). The CDR3 contains 14 residues. V was trimmed by 5 bases and J by 0 bases, leaving 10 bases between them. CDR1 is SGHTA and CDR2 is FQGTGA in the germline V gene. CDR3: CASSKYRVNTEAFF. CDR3 in DNA: TGTGCCAGCAGCAAATACAGGGTGAACACTGAAGCTTTCTTT.